Presented here are 9 T cell receptor beta chains from one specimen sequenced in a study of T cell repertoires in cytomegalovirus infection. TCRdb fed the reads into MiXCR, producing one record per CDR3 protein. This sample has approximately 180,000 distinct CDR3 sequences, with roughly 9.8% found just once. Sequenced input: PBMCs. The receptors here all came from a human donor in good health (CMV status not recorded). Some clones in this sample may be carry-over from other donors' samples.

At least ten counts were recorded for this clonotype. The CDR3 DNA sequence: TGTGCCAGCAGAACCCAGGGGGCTACGGGTACTGAAGCTTTCTTT. It codes for CASRTQGATGTEAFF. The chain employs TRBV28 and TRBJ1-1; the match to TRBD1 covers 8 bases. Germline V gene lookup returns CDR1 MDHEN and CDR2 SYDVKM. Losses at the gene ends were 6 bases for V and 5 bases for J; bases not matched to a gene: 11. CDR3 size: 15 residues.

This clonotype was seen at least ten times. The chain recombines TRBV7-6 with TRBJ2-1, with D tentatively TRBD1 or TRBD2 (5 bases each). Germline CDR1 and CDR2: SGHVS and FNYEAQ. There are 18 residues in the CDR3. Between the trimmed V and J ends, which lost 1 base and 0 bases, there was a span of 16 bases. The CDR3 region has the DNA TGTGCCAGCAGCTTAGAATCCCAATCAGGGAGCTCCTACAATGAGCAGTTCTTC. Residues: CASSLESQSGSSYNEQFF.

This clonotype was seen many times. The chain recombines TRBV6-2 or TRBV6-3 with TRBJ2-3, with 8 nucleotides matching TRBD1. Trimming at V came to 6 bases and at J to 4 bases, leaving 12 bases not matched to a gene. From germline, CDR1 is MNHEY and CDR2 SVGEGT. The CDR3 sequence is 16 residues long. The CDR3 region is CASRPPPGTGPDTQYF. Written as DNA, the CDR3 is TGTGCCAGCAGACCCCCTCCCGGGACAGGACCAGATACGCAGTATTTT.

V gene TRBV29-1 combines with J gene TRBJ2-2; unclear D gene. V was clipped by 3 bases and J by 1 base, with 3 bases between them. CDR1 is SQVTM, CDR2 ANQGSEA, per germline. The CDR3 extends over 12 amino acids. CDR3 region: CSVEGNTGELFF. The CDR3 coding sequence is TGCAGCGTTGAGGGGAACACCGGGGAGCTGTTTTTT.

This clonotype was observed at least ten times. The chain recombines TRBV7-9 with TRBJ2-5, with D perhaps TRBD1 (6 bases). Trimming removed 2 bases from V and 1 base from J, with 11 bases in between. Germline V gives CDR1 SEHNR, CDR2 FQNEAQ (reference sequence). The CDR3 covers 15 residues. The CDR3 coding sequence is TGTGCCAGCAGCTTATCCCACAGGGCCCAAGAGACCCAGTACTTC. Its translation: CASSLSHRAQETQYF.

Only a few counts were recorded for this clonotype. The gene calls are TRBV6-2 or TRBV6-3 and TRBJ2-1, with 7 bases aligning to TRBD1. The V gene end was trimmed by 6 bases and the J gene end by 5 bases; junction bases not matched to a gene: 7. In germline, CDR1 is MNHEY, CDR2 SVGEGT. The CDR3 is made up of 14 amino acids. The CDR3 reads CASRTGDTHNEQFF. The CDR3, as DNA: TGTGCCAGCAGAACAGGGGACACACACAATGAGCAGTTCTTC.

There are many counts of this clonotype. This chain links TRBV7-2 with TRBJ2-7; unclear D gene. The CDR3 runs 12 residues. Germline-derived CDR1 and CDR2 are SGHTA and FQGNSA. The V end was cut by 1 base, the J end by 3 bases, with 4 bases between. The CDR3 region is CASSLVDYEQYF. Here the CDR3 DNA reads TGTGCCAGCAGCTTAGTTGACTACGAGCAGTACTTC.

V is TRBV30 and J is TRBJ1-2; D is ambiguous. Germline CDR1 reads GTSNPN; CDR2 reads SVGIG (reference sequence). Trimming removed 6 bases from V and 4 bases from J, with 12 bases in between. This CDR3 is built from 12 residues. This CDR3 is CACEEPVYGYTF. DNA for the CDR3: TGTGCCTGTGAAGAGCCGGTCTATGGCTACACCTTC.

This clonotype was observed a handful of times. The CDR3 loop is CASSLESGLAGKEQFF. The CDR3 DNA follows: TGTGCCAGCAGCTTAGAATCGGGACTAGCGGGGAAAGAGCAGTTCTTC. This rearrangement joins TRBV7-9 to TRBJ2-1; 13 nucleotides line up with TRBD2. The CDR3 is 16 amino acids. With 1 base clipped from V and 10 bases from J, the junction kept 7 bases outside the gene matches. In germline, CDR1 is SEHNR, CDR2 FQNEAQ (reference sequence).